One and the same sample provided the 16 T cell receptor beta chains below, sequenced in a study of cytomegalovirus exposure and HLA in healthy donors. PCR involved 60 Vbeta and 13 Jbeta primers. This table comes from immunoSEQ multiplex PCR, and its TCRdb copy is limited to in-frame clones, with some not included. The listing contains roughly 140,000 clones. The material sequenced was PBMCs. These receptors came from a male donor in good health and CMV-seronegative.

The V gene is TRBV6-5, the J gene TRBJ1-2; TRBD1 aligns across 12 bases. V lost 6 bases to trimming and J lost 3 bases; unmatched junction nucleotides: 5. This CDR3 is 15 amino acids long. Germline values: CDR1 MNHEY, CDR2 SVGAGI. In DNA form, the CDR3 reads TGTGCCAGCAGCCAAGGGACAGGGGGCGACTATGGCTACACCTTC. It is translated as CASSQGTGGDYGYTF.

V usage is TRBV7-8 and J usage is TRBJ1-2; 7 positions match TRBD1. Germline V gene sequence: CDR1 SGHVS, CDR2 FQNEAQ. V lost 5 bases to trimming and J lost 2 bases; unmatched junction nucleotides: 5. The CDR3 has 14 residues. As DNA, the CDR3 is TGTGCCAGCAGCGGACAGACAGGGAACTATGGCTACACCTTC. It specifies CASSGQTGNYGYTF.

A remark on this clone: An end of the junction differs from the germline gene, which may be a read error. This rearrangement joins TRBV29-1 to TRBJ2-1; D is perhaps TRBD2 (6 bases). The CDR3 has 13 amino acids. Germline values: CDR1 SQVTM, CDR2 ANQGSEA. Here the CDR3 reads CSVEGDSDNEQFF. The CDR3 DNA is TGCAGCGTTGAAGGGGACTCCGACAATGAGCAGTTCTTC.

This chain uses TRBV5-1 with TRBJ2-5; perhaps TRBD2 as D (5 bases). Germline assignment: CDR1 SGHRS and CDR2 YFSETQ. The CDR3 is 15 residues long. Deletions cut 5 bases from V and 5 bases from J, with 19 bases between. The CDR3 loop reads CASSSGTTGVETQYF. CDR3 in DNA: TGCGCCAGCAGTTCTGGTACGACCGGGGTGGAGACCCAGTACTTC.

The gene calls are TRBV5-1 and TRBJ1-3; TRBD1 is a possible D gene (5 bases). The CDR3 is 16 residues long. V lost 4 bases and J 4 bases, leaving 18 bases between the germline ends. Germline values: CDR1 SGHRS, CDR2 YFSETQ. CDR3 nucleotides: TGCGCCAGCAGCCCCTCTCAGGGTCTGGAAGGAAACACCATATATTTT. It codes for CASSPSQGLEGNTIYF.

The rearrangement links TRBV28 to TRBJ1-5, with D possibly matching TRBD1 (5 bases). Trimming cost V 6 bases and J 7 bases, with 10 bases left between them. Per the germline V gene, CDR1 is MDHEN and CDR2 is SYDVKM. This CDR3 has 12 residues. Here the CDR3 DNA reads TGTGCCAGCAGGCAGGGCGGCCAGCCCCAGCATTTT. This translates into CASRQGGQPQHF.

This rearrangement joins TRBV9 to TRBJ2-7; 10 bases map to TRBD2. Germline V CDR1 and CDR2: SGDLS, YYNGEE. V trimming: 3 bases; J trimming: 3 bases; junction bases outside the gene matches: 9. CDR3 length: 16 residues. CDR3: CASSGSGGSPRYEQYF. The CDR3 DNA is TGTGCCAGCAGCGGTAGCGGGGGGTCCCCTCGCTACGAGCAGTACTTC. Filled out from reference TRBV9 and TRBJ2-7, the complete variable domain reads DSGVTQTPKHLITATGQRVTLRCSPRSGDLSVYWYQQSLDQGLQFLIQYYNGEERAKGNILERFSAQQFPDLHSELNLSSLELGDSALYFCASSGSGGSPRYEQYFGPGTRLTVT.

The chain links TRBV5-6 to TRBJ2-5; 9 bases are shared with TRBD1. V trimming: 2 bases; J trimming: 3 bases; junction bases outside the gene matches: 2. Germline CDR1 SGHDT, CDR2 YYEEEE. The CDR3 runs to 14 residues. CDR3 region: CASSFGQGKETQYF. The CDR3 coding sequence is TGTGCCAGCAGCTTCGGACAGGGGAAAGAGACCCAGTACTTC.

V and J are TRBV10-3 and TRBJ2-5, with 8 bases fitting TRBD2. Trimming at V came to 0 bases and at J to 5 bases, leaving 5 bases not matched to a gene. There are 15 residues in the CDR3. Germline assignment: CDR1 ENHRY and CDR2 SYGVKD. CDR3 bases: TGTGCCATCAGTGAGTCGATTAGCGGGACTGAGACCCAGTACTTC. This translates into CAISESISGTETQYF.

The J gene is TRBJ2-1, the V gene TRBV5-1; possible D gene TRBD2, 6 bases. This CDR3 comprises 15 residues. Trimming removed 4 bases from V and 9 bases from J, with 20 bases in between. Germline loops: CDR1 SGHRS, CDR2 YFSETQ. CDR3 loop: CASSPAGRLRAEQFF. In DNA form, the CDR3 reads TGCGCCAGCAGCCCCGCGGGGCGCCTTCGGGCTGAGCAGTTCTTC.

The V and J genes are TRBV2 and TRBJ2-7; 8 bases agree with TRBD2. The V gene's germline CDR1 is SNHLY and CDR2 FYNNEI. The ends lost 10 bases at V and 4 bases at J; junction bases unmatched: 12. This CDR3 region has 14 residues. The CDR3: CAINGAGEGYEQYF. The CDR3 bases are TGTGCCATCAATGGAGCGGGAGAAGGTTACGAGCAGTACTTC. The full variable domain, with the rest looked up from reference TRBV2 and TRBJ2-7, is EPEVTQTPSHQVTQMGQEVILRCVPISNHLYFYWYRQILGQKVEFLVSFYNNEISEKSEIFDDQFSVERPDGSNFTLKIRSTKLEDSAMYFCAINGAGEGYEQYFGPGTRLTVT.

The rearrangement joins TRBV5-1 to TRBJ2-3; TRBD2 agrees at 10 bases. The CDR3 is 15 residues long. In germline, CDR1 is SGHRS, CDR2 YFSETQ. J was trimmed by 4 bases and V by 3 bases; bases with no gene match: 5. CDR3 protein: CASSSQAGGPDTQYF. CDR3 nucleotide sequence: TGCGCCAGCAGCTCACAAGCGGGGGGGCCAGATACGCAGTATTTT.

The rearrangement uses TRBV7-9 and TRBJ2-5; D is undetermined. The V end was cut by 4 bases, the J end by 0 bases, with 9 bases between. Per the germline V gene, CDR1 is SEHNR and CDR2 is FQNEAQ (reference sequence). The CDR3 consists of 14 residues. The CDR3 reads CASSSQQYQETQYF. CDR3 sequence (DNA): TGTGCCAGCAGCTCACAGCAGTACCAAGAGACCCAGTACTTC.

The chain employs TRBV5-1 and TRBJ1-3, with D uncertain. The V end lost 0 bases, the J end lost 0 bases, and 4 bases lay between the germline ends. The CDR3 sequence is 14 residues long. Germline lookup yields CDR1 SGHRS and CDR2 YFSETQ. The CDR3 loop reads CASSLGDSGNTIYF. In nucleotides, the CDR3 is TGCGCCAGCAGCTTGGGAGACTCTGGAAACACCATATATTTT.

The rearrangement uses TRBV6-6 and TRBJ1-5; 7 bases are shared with TRBD1. Trimming removed 4 bases from V and 3 bases from J; junction bases left unmatched: 6. The CDR3 is 15 amino acids. The germline CDR1 and CDR2 sequences are MNHNY and SVGAGI (reference sequence). The CDR3 sequence: CASSSTGRYNQPQHF. DNA for the CDR3: TGTGCCAGCAGTTCGACAGGGAGGTACAATCAGCCCCAGCATTTT.

The chain couples TRBV29-1 to TRBJ2-1; weak D call: TRBD2 (6 bases). Germline V CDR1 and CDR2: SQVTM, ANQGSEA. The CDR3 covers 16 residues. V was cut by 7 bases and J by 7 bases, with 26 bases left in between. CDR3 in DNA: TGCAGCGCCGAAGGCCATGGGAAGGGCCGGGGGAATGAGCAGTTCTTC. Its translation is CSAEGHGKGRGNEQFF.